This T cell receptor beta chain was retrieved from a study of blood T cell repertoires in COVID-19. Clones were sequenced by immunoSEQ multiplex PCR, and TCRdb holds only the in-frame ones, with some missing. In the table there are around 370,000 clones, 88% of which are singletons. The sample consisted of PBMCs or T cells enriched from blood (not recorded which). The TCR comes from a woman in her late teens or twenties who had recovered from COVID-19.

CDR3 nucleotide sequence: TGTGCCAGCTCACCCTCGACAGGCCCTAATGAAAAACTGTTTTTT. Protein sequence: CASSPSTGPNEKLFF. V and J are TRBV18 and TRBJ1-4; D might be TRBD1 (6 bases). Germline lookup yields CDR1 KGHSH and CDR2 LQKENI. Trimming removed 3 bases at V and 3 bases at J, with 11 bases between. This CDR3 comprises 15 residues.